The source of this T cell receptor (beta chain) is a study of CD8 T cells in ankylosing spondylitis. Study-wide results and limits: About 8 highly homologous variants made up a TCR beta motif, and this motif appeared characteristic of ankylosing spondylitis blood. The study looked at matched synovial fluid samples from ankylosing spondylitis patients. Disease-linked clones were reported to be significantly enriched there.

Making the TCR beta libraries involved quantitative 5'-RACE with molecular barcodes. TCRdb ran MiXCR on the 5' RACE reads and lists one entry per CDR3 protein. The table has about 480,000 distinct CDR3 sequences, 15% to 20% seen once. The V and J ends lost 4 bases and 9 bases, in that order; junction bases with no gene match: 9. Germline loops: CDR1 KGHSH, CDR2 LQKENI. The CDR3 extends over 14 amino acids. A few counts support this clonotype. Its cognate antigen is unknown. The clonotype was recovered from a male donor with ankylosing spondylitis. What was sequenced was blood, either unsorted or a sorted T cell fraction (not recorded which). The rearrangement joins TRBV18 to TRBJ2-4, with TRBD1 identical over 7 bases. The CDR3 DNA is TGTGCCAGCTCACAGACAGGGATCCTCGGCATTCAGTACTTC. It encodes CASSQTGILGIQYF.